Sequencing of this TCR beta chain was carried out in a study of shared clonotypes between healthy human individuals. Across the whole study: Per donor, CD8 memory used one plate, CD8 naive used two, CD4 memory used three and CD4 naive used three.

Germline V gene sequence: CDR1 SQVTM, CDR2 ANQGSEA. V lost 5 bases, J lost 0 bases, and 5 bases lay in between. This CDR3 region has 12 residues. There are a few counts of this clone. Only in-frame clones appear in the TCRdb table, and some are missing; sequencing was by immunoSEQ multiplex PCR. The table shows 150,000 to 200,000 clones, with approximately 62% occurring only once. The chain employs TRBV29-1 and TRBJ1-3; D remains unclear. The specimen sequenced was memory CD4+ T cells sorted from blood. Subset: CD45RA-negative fraction. This TCR derives from a young man in good health. The CDR3 here is CSVRTSGNTIYF. The CDR3, as DNA: TGCAGCGTTAGGACCTCTGGAAACACCATATATTTT.